A single sample gave rise to the 22 T cell receptor beta chains below, sequenced in a study of control samples from healthy donors and cancer patients. Produced via immunoSEQ multiplex PCR; TCRdb's table is partial and in-frame only. The table lists roughly 200,000 clones, just under 95% of them singletons, with more than 1.1% in the top ten. Sequenced input: blood. The receptor set was obtained from a man between 18 and 29 years old in good health.

The chain carries TRBV2 and TRBJ2-1; the match to TRBD2 covers 11 bases. This CDR3 region has 14 residues. V was clipped by 4 bases and J by 6 bases; unmatched bases: 2. Germline assignment: CDR1 SNHLY and CDR2 FYNNEI. The CDR3 nucleotides are TGTGCCAGCAGTGGAGGACTAGCGGGCAATGAGCAGTTCTTC. Translated: CASSGGLAGNEQFF.

The chain uses TRBV5-1 and TRBJ2-3; 12 bases map to TRBD2. The CDR3 consists of 15 residues. V lost 5 bases to trimming and J lost 2 bases; unmatched junction nucleotides: 3. The germline V gene has CDR1 SGHRS and CDR2 YFSETQ. The chain's CDR3 is CASRTSGGYTDTQYF. CDR3 in DNA: TGCGCCAGCAGGACTAGCGGGGGATACACAGATACGCAGTATTTT.

The J gene is TRBJ1-1, the V gene TRBV30; D unclear. Trimming stripped 8 bases from V and 5 bases from J, with 15 bases between. Germline V lookup: CDR1 GTSNPN, CDR2 SVGIG (reference sequence). This CDR3 spans 12 amino acids. CDR3 region: CAGEGLWTEAFF. In DNA form, the CDR3 reads TGTGCCGGAGAGGGATTGTGGACTGAAGCTTTCTTT.

The rearrangement joins TRBV6-5 to TRBJ2-6, with D unclear. Trimming cost V 0 bases and J 0 bases, with 6 bases left between them. The CDR3 runs to 16 residues. CDR1 MNHEY and CDR2 SVGAGI come from the germline V gene. The DNA of the CDR3 is TGTGCCAGCAGTTACTCGACGTTCTCTGGGGCCAACGTCCTGACTTTC. Translated: CASSYSTFSGANVLTF.

The V and J genes are TRBV6-5 and TRBJ1-4; D ambiguous. Germline CDR1 reads MNHEY; CDR2 reads SVGAGI. V lost 7 bases and J lost 1, with 7 bases in between. The CDR3 sequence is 13 residues long. This CDR3 reads CASNRVTNEKLFF. CDR3 DNA sequence: TGTGCCAGCAACCGGGTAACTAATGAAAAACTGTTTTTT.

V gene TRBV15 combines with J gene TRBJ2-5; D remains ambiguous. This CDR3 has 13 amino acids. Germline V CDR1 and CDR2: LNHNV, YYDKDF (reference sequence). Trimming removed 1 base at V and 1 base at J, with 4 bases between. The CDR3, as DNA: TGTGCCACCAGCAGAGCTTTCCAAGAGACCCAGTACTTC. Protein product: CATSRAFQETQYF.

This chain joins TRBV15 and TRBJ1-2, with D uncertain. Germline V gene data show CDR1 as LNHNV and CDR2 as YYDKDF (reference sequence). Trimming stripped 0 bases from V and 5 bases from J, with 13 bases between. The CDR3 covers 15 residues. CDR3: CATSRDLTELYGYTF. Here the CDR3 DNA reads TGTGCCACCAGCAGAGATTTAACAGAGCTGTATGGCTACACCTTC.

V is TRBV11-2 and J is TRBJ1-5; no clear D. Deletions cut 2 bases from V and 6 bases from J, with 8 bases between. CDR1 and CDR2 (germline): SGHAT, FQNNGV. This CDR3 spans 13 amino acids. The CDR3 region has the DNA TGTGCCAGCAGCTTACAGATCAGTCAGCCCCAGCATTTT. It encodes CASSLQISQPQHF.

The chain links TRBV5-8 to TRBJ1-1, with D perhaps TRBD1 (5 bases). The V and J ends lost 0 bases and 4 bases respectively, with 7 bases between them. The CDR3 has 13 residues. The germline gives CDR1 SGHTS, CDR2 YDEGEE. The CDR3 reads CASSLGGSTEAFF. The CDR3 coding sequence is TGTGCCAGCAGCTTGGGGGGCAGCACTGAAGCTTTCTTT.

Only one count was recorded for this clone. The rearrangement links TRBV11-3 to TRBJ1-1; 7 nucleotides line up with TRBD1. CDR3 length: 14 residues. The junction had 6 bases not matched to a gene; V was cut back by 5 bases and J by 3 bases. In germline, CDR1 is SGHNT, CDR2 YENEEA. This chain's CDR3 is CASSTTGADTEAFF. The CDR3 nucleotides are TGTGCCAGCAGCACCACAGGGGCGGACACTGAAGCTTTCTTT.

The chain employs TRBV3-1 (or the pseudogene TRBV3-2) and TRBJ2-7, with 7 bases matching TRBD2. The length of the CDR3 is 14 residues. The germline gives CDR1 LGHDT, CDR2 YNNKEL (reference sequence). V was clipped by 6 bases and J by 7 bases; unmatched bases: 12. The CDR3 region has the DNA TGTGCCAGCAGACCTAGCGGTCCCGGCTGGGAGCAGTACTTC. It translates to CASRPSGPGWEQYF.

This chain connects TRBV19 to TRBJ2-1; 9 bases map to TRBD1. V dropped 4 bases and J dropped 9; count of bases not matched to a gene: 4. CDR3 length equals 13 residues. Germline CDR1 and CDR2: LNHDA and SQIVND (reference sequence). CDR3 DNA sequence: TGTGCCAGTAGTACTACAGGGGGCTCTGAGCAGTTCTTC. Amino acids: CASSTTGGSEQFF.

V gene TRBV5-1 combines with J gene TRBJ2-7, with 7 positions matching TRBD2. The CDR3 has 15 residues. Trimming took 0 bases from V and 6 from J; bases not matched to a gene: 9. Germline assignment: CDR1 SGHRS and CDR2 YFSETQ. In DNA, the CDR3 is TGCGCCAGCAGCTTGGATCTAGCGGATCTATCCGAGCAGTACTTC. It yields the protein CASSLDLADLSEQYF.

J is TRBJ2-7 and V is TRBV6-5; possible D gene TRBD1, 6 bases. Trimming left V 6 bases short and J 5 bases short, with 17 bases between. The CDR3 consists of 14 residues. The germline V gene has CDR1 MNHEY and CDR2 SVGAGI. The CDR3, as DNA: TGTGCCAGCAGGTTTACAGGGATCGACGACGAGCAGTACTTC. This sequence encodes CASRFTGIDDEQYF.

The chain employs TRBV27 and TRBJ1-1; D might be TRBD1 (6 bases). Germline V lookup: CDR1 MNHEY, CDR2 SMNVEV (reference sequence). This CDR3 region has 16 residues. V was trimmed by 2 bases and J by 0 bases, leaving 13 bases between them. The DNA for the CDR3 is TGTGCCAGCAGTTTACGTCCAGGGGTTGTGAACACTGAAGCTTTCTTT. Amino acid sequence: CASSLRPGVVNTEAFF.

The chain is built from TRBV25-1 and TRBJ2-2, with 9 bases identical to TRBD1. V trimming: 0 bases; J trimming: 6 bases; junction bases outside the gene matches: 5. Germline values: CDR1 MGHDK, CDR2 SYGVNS. The CDR3 is made up of 16 amino acids. The CDR3 nucleotides are TGTGCCAGCAGTGAATATTCTACAGGGGGCCCCGGGGAGCTGTTTTTT. It translates to CASSEYSTGGPGELFF.

The rearrangement links TRBV3-1 (or the pseudogene TRBV3-2) to TRBJ1-1; 7 nucleotides match TRBD1. CDR3 length equals 17 residues. V was clipped by 3 bases and J by 1 base; unmatched bases: 11. Germline CDR1 and CDR2: LGHDT and YNNKEL (reference sequence). In nucleotides, the CDR3 is TGTGCCAGCAGCCAGGGACTACAGGGGCTGGGGAACACTGAAGCTTTCTTT. Encoded protein: CASSQGLQGLGNTEAFF.

The chain has TRBV4-1 and TRBJ1-1, with D uncertain. The CDR3 extends over 17 amino acids. V lost 0 bases to trimming and J lost 3 bases, with 17 bases between them. Germline CDR1 MGHRA, CDR2 YSYEKL. In DNA form, the CDR3 reads TGCGCCAGCAGCCAAGAGGCGGTGAGGGAAAGGGACACTGAAGCTTTCTTT. Its translation is CASSQEAVRERDTEAFF.

This clone was picked up a small number of times. V is TRBV9 and J is TRBJ1-4; 9 bases line up with TRBD1. Losses at the gene ends were 4 bases for V and 7 bases for J; bases not matched to a gene: 5. The CDR3 loop spans 14 amino acids. Germline V gene data show CDR1 as SGDLS and CDR2 as YYNGEE. The CDR3 DNA follows: TGTGCCAGCAGCCAGGGACAGGGAAGTGAAAAACTGTTTTTT. Protein sequence: CASSQGQGSEKLFF. Combining the CDR3 with reference TRBV9 and TRBJ1-4 gives the whole variable domain DSGVTQTPKHLITATGQRVTLRCSPRSGDLSVYWYQQSLDQGLQFLIQYYNGEERAKGNILERFSAQQFPDLHSELNLSSLELGDSALYFCASSQGQGSEKLFFGSGTQLSVL.

The chain couples TRBV28 to TRBJ2-7; 7 nucleotides align to TRBD1. The J segment lost 1 base and the V segment lost 6 bases, leaving 3 bases of the junction unmatched. The germline V gene has CDR1 MDHEN and CDR2 SYDVKM. The CDR3 has 13 amino acids. The CDR3 reads CASRPGQSYEQYF. CDR3 sequence (DNA): TGTGCCAGCAGACCGGGACAGTCCTACGAGCAGTACTTC. The entire variable domain, with the rest obtained from reference TRBV28 and TRBJ2-7, is as follows: DVKVTQSSRYLVKRTGEKVFLECVQDMDHENMFWYRQDPGLGLRLIYFSYDVKMKEKGDIPEGYSVSREKKERFSLILESASTNQTSMYLCASRPGQSYEQYFGPGTRLTVT.

The rearrangement joins TRBV5-1 to TRBJ1-2; a weak D match, TRBD1 (5 bases). The CDR3 runs to 15 residues. Germline V lookup: CDR1 SGHRS, CDR2 YFSETQ. The ends were cut back, 0 bases at V and 4 bases at J, with 13 bases in the middle. CDR3 amino acids: CASSLDSIGAYGYTF. CDR3 in DNA: TGCGCCAGCAGCTTGGACTCCATAGGGGCCTATGGCTACACCTTC.

The V call is TRBV12-3 or TRBV12-4, the J call TRBJ2-5; D is unclear. The length of the CDR3 is 13 residues. The V end lost 5 bases, the J end lost 4 bases, and 11 bases lay between the germline ends. The CDR3 here is CASSSSRRETQYF. The CDR3 DNA reads TGTGCCAGCAGTAGCTCCAGGAGAGAGACCCAGTACTTC.